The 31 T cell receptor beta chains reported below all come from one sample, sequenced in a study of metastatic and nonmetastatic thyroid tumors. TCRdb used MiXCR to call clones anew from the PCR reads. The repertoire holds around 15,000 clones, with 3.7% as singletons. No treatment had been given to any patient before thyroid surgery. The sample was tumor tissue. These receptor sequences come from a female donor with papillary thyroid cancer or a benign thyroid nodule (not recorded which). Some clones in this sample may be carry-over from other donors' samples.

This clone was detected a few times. The CDR3 DNA follows: TGCAGTGCTAGACCGGGAGAGCTGTTTGGCAGCACCTTC. It is translated as CSARPGELFGSTF. The chain carries TRBV20-1 and TRBJ1-2; no clear D. The CDR3 extends over 13 amino acids. Germline values: CDR1 DFQATT, CDR2 SNEGSKA (reference sequence). Trimming cost V 2 bases and J 13 bases, with 20 bases left between them.

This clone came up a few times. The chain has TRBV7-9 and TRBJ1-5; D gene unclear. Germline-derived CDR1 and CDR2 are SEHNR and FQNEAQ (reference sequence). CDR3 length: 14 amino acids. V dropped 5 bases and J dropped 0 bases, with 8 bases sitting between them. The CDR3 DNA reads TGTGCCAGCAGCCCGAGTGATAGCAATCAGCCCCAGCATTTT. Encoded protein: CASSPSDSNQPQHF.

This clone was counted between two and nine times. CDR3: CASSPLLVQGAEETQYF. In DNA form, the CDR3 reads TGTGCCAGCAGCCCTCTCCTAGTACAGGGGGCAGAAGAGACCCAGTACTTC. The genes are TRBV7-9 and TRBJ2-5; 9 nucleotides agree with TRBD1. This CDR3 has 17 residues. V shed 5 bases and J 3 bases; nucleotides not matched to a gene: 13. Germline CDR1 and CDR2: SEHNR and FQNEAQ (reference sequence). The full variable domain, in which reference TRBV7-9 and TRBJ2-5 provide the parts outside the CDR3, is DTGVSQNPRHKITKRGQNVTFRCDPISEHNRLYWYRQTLGQGPEFLTYFQNEAQLEKSRLLSDRFSAERPKGSFSTLEIQRTEQGDSAMYLCASSPLLVQGAEETQYFGPGTRLLVL.

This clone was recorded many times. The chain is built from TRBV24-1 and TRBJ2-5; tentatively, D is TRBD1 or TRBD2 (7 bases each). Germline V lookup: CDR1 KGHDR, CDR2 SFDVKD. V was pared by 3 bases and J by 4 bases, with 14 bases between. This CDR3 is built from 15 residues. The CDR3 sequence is CATSDTGEGGETQYF. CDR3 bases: TGTGCCACCAGTGATACAGGGGAGGGTGGAGAGACCCAGTACTTC.

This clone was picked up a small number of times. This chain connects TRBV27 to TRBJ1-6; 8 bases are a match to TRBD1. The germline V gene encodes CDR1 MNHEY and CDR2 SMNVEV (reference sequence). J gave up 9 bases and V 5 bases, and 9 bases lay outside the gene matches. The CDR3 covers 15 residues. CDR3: CASSPDRDKVSPLHF. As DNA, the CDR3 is TGTGCCAGCAGTCCGGACAGGGATAAGGTTTCACCCCTCCACTTT.

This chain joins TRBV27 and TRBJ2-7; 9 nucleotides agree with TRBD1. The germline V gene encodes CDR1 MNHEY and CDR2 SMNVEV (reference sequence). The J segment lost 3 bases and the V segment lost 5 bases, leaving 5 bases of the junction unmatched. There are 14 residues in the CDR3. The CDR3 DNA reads TGTGCCAGCAGTCCCCTGACAGGGGGCTACGAGCAGTACTTC. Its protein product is CASSPLTGGYEQYF.

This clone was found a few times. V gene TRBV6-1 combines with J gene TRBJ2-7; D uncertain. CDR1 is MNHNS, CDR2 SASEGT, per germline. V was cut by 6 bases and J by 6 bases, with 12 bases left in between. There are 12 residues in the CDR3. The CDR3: CASSELSSEQYF. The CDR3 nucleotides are TGTGCCAGCAGCGAATTGTCTTCCGAGCAGTACTTC.

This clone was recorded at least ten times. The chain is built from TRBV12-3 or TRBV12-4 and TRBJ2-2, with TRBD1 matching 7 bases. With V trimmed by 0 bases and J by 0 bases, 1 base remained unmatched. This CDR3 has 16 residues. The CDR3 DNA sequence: TGTGCCAGCAGTTTAGCTACAGGGGCGAACACCGGGGAGCTGTTTTTT. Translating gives CASSLATGANTGELFF.

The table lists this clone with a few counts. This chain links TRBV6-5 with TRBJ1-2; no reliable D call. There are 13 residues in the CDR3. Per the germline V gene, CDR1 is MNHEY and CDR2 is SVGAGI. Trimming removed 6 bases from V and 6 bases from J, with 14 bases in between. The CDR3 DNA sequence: TGTGCCAGCAGACGGGCGGGGTGGGATGGCTACACCTTC. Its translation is CASRRAGWDGYTF.

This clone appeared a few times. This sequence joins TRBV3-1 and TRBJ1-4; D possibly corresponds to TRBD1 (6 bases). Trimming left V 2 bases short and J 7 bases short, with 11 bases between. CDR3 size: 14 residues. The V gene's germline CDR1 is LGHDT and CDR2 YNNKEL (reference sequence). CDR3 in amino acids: CASSQTGSGEKLFF. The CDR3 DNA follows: TGTGCCAGCAGCCAAACAGGGTCGGGTGAAAAACTGTTTTTT.

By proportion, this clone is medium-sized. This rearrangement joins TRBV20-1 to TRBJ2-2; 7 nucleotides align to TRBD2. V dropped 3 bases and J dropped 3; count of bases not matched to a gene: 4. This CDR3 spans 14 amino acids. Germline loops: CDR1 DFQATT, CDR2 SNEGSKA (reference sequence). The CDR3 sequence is CSARASGHTGELFF. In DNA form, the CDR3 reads TGCAGTGCTAGGGCTAGCGGTCACACCGGGGAGCTGTTTTTT.

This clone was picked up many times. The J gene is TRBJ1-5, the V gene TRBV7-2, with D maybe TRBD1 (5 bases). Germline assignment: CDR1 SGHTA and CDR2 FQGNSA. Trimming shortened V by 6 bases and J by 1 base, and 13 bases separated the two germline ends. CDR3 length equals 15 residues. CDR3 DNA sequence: TGTGCCAGCAGTAAAGGGACGGAGAGCAATCAGCCCCAGCATTTT. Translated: CASSKGTESNQPQHF.

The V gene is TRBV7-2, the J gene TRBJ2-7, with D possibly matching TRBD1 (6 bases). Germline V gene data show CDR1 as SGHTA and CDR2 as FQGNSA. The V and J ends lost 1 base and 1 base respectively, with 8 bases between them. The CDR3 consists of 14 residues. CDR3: CASSLGGTSYEQYF. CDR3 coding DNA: TGTGCCAGCAGCTTAGGAGGGACATCCTACGAGCAGTACTTC. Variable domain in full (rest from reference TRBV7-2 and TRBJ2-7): GAGVSQSPSNKVTEKGKDVELRCDPISGHTALYWYRQSLGQGLEFLIYFQGNSAPDKSGLPSDRFSAERTGGSVSTLTIQRTQQEDSAVYLCASSLGGTSYEQYFGPGTRLTVT.

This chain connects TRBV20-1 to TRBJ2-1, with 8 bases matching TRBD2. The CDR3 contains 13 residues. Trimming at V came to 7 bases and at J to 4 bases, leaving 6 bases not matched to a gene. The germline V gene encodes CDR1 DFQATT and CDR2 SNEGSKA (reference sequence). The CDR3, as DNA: TGCAGTGGGAGGACTAGCCAGTACAATGAGCAGTTCTTC. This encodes CSGRTSQYNEQFF.

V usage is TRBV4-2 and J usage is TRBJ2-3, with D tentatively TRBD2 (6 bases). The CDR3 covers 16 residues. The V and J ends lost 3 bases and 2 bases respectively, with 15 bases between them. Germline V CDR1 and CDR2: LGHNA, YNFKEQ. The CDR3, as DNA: TGTGCCAGCAGCCAGGAGGGCCAGGCTTCCACAGATACGCAGTATTTT. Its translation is CASSQEGQASTDTQYF.

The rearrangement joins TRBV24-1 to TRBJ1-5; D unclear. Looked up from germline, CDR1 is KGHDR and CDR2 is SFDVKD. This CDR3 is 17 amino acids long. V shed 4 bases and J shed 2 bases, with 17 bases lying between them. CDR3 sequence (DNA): TGTGCCACCAGTGACGGCCGGGGTCACAAAGGCAATCAGCCCCAGCATTTT. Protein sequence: CATSDGRGHKGNQPQHF.

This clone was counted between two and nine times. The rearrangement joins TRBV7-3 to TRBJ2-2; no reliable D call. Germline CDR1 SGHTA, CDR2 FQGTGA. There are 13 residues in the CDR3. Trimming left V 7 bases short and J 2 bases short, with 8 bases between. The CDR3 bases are TGTGCCAGCACCATACTTAACACCGGGGAGCTGTTTTTT. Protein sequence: CASTILNTGELFF.

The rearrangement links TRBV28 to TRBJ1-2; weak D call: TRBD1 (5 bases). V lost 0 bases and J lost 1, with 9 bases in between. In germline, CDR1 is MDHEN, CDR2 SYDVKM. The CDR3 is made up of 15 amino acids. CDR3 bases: TGTGCCAGCAGTTTATGGGGACCTGATAACTATGGCTACACCTTC. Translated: CASSLWGPDNYGYTF.

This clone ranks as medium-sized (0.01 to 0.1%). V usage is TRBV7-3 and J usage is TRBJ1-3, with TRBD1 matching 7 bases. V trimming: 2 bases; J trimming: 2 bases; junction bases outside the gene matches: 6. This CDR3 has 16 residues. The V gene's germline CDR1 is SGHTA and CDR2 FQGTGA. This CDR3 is CASSLGPQGAGNTIYF. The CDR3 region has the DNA TGTGCCAGCAGCTTAGGTCCCCAGGGGGCTGGAAACACCATATATTTT.

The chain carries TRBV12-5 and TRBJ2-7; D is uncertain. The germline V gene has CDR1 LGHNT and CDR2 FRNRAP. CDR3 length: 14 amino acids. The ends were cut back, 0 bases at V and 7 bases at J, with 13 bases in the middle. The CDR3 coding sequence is TGTGCTAGTGGTTTGGTACCAAACCCCATTGAGCAGTACTTC. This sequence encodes CASGLVPNPIEQYF.

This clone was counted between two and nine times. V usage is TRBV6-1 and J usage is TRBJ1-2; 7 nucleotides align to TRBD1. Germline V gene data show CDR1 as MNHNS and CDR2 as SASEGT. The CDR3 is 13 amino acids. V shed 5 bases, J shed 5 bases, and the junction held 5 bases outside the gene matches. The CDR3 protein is CASSPTGDYGYTF. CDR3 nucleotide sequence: TGTGCCAGCAGTCCAACAGGGGATTATGGCTACACCTTC.

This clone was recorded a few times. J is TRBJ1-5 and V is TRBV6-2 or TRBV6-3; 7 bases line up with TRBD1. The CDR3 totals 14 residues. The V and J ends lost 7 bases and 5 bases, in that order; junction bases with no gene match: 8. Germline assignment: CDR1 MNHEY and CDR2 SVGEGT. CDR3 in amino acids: CASNKQGWDQPQHF. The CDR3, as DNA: TGTGCCAGCAACAAACAGGGGTGGGATCAGCCCCAGCATTTT.

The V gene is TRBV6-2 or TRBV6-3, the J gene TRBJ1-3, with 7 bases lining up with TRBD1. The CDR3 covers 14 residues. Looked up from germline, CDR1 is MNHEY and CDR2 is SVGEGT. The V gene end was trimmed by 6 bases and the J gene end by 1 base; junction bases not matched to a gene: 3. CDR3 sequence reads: CASSSGGSGNTIYF. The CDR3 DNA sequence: TGTGCCAGCAGCTCAGGGGGTTCTGGAAACACCATATATTTT.

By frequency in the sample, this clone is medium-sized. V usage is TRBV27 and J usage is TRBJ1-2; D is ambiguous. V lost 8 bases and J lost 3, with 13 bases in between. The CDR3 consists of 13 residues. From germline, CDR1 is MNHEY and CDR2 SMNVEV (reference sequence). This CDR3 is CASGKTEYYGYTF. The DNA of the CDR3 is TGTGCCAGCGGCAAGACTGAATACTATGGCTACACCTTC.

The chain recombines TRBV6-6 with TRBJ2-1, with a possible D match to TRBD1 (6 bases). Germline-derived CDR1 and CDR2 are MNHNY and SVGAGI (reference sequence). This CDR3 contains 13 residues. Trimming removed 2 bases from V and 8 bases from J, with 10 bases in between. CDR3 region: CASSYGTTHEQFF. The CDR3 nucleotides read TGTGCCAGCAGTTACGGGACAACCCATGAGCAGTTCTTC.

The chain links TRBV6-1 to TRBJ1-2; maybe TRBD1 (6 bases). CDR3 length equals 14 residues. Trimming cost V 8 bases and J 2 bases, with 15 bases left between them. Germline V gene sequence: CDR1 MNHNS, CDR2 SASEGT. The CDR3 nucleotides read TGTGCCAGCGCGATTGACAGGCAAAACTATGGCTACACCTTC. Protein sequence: CASAIDRQNYGYTF.

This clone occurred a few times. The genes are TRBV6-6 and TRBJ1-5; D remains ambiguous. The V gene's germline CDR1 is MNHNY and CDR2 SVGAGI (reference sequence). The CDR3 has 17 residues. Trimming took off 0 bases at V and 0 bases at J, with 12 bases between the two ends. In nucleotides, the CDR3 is TGTGCCAGCAGTTACTCTTTCACGTCGTATAGCAATCAGCCCCAGCATTTT. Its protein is CASSYSFTSYSNQPQHF.

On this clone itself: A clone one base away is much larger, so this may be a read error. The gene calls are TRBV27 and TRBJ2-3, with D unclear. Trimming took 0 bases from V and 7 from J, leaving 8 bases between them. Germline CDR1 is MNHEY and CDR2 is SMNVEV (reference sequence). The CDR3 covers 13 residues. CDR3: CASSLSRPYTQYF. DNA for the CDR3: TGTGCCAGCAGTTTATCGAGGCCATATACGCAGTATTTT.

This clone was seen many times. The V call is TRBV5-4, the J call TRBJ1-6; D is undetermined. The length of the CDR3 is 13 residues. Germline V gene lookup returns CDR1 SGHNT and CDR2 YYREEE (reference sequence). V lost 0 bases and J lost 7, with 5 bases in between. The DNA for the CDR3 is TGTGCCAGCAGCTTGGATGGGAATTCACCCCTCCACTTT. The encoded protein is CASSLDGNSPLHF.

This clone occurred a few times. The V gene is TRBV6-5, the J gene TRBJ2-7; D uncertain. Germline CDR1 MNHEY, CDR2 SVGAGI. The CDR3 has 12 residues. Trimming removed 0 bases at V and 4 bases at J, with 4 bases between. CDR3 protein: CASSYSQYEQYF. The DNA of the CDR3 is TGTGCCAGCAGTTACTCCCAGTACGAGCAGTACTTC.

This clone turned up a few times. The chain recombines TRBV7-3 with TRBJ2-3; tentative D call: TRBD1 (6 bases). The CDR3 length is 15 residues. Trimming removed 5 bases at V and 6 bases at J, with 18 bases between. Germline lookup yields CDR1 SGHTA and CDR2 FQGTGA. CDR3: CASSHRDIGKDTQYF. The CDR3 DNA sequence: TGTGCCAGCAGCCACCGGGACATCGGCAAGGATACGCAGTATTTT.